The TCR beta chain under discussion was sequenced for a study of regulatory T cells in long-lasting Graves disease. Study summary: Disease was considered persistent Graves' disease after over 5 years of antithyroid drugs (with positive TSH receptor antibodies).

The CDR3 is 13 residues long. Germline values: CDR1 SGHDN, CDR2 FVKESK. J gave up 6 bases and V 6 bases, and 2 bases lay outside the gene matches. Time point reported: persistent/refractory GD, antithyroid drugs over 5 years with positive TRAb. PBMC-extracted RNA yielded the TCR library. Patients met American Thyroid Association criteria for Graves' disease. Both iRepertoire HTBI primers and Arm-PCR of CDR3 regions were used to build the TCR beta libraries. TCRdb reprocessed the multiplex PCR reads via MiXCR and lists one record per CDR3 protein. Among roughly 400,000 distinct CDR3 sequences listed, less than 25% were seen once.

This chain links TRBV14 with TRBJ2-3; 11 nucleotides line up with TRBD1. The sample consisted of peripheral blood mononuclear cells (PBMCs), taken when the disease was refractory, from a patient treated with antithyroid drugs. The sequence came from a female donor with Graves disease. The CDR3 here is CASRDRGRDTQYF. CDR3 DNA sequence: TGTGCCAGCAGGGACAGGGGGCGTGATACGCAGTATTTT.